This TCR beta chain was recorded in a study of PD-1 blockade in classical Hodgkin lymphoma. The overall study: Intravenous delivery of nivolumab at 3 mg/kg to patients occurred every 2 weeks. Findings and limits, study-wide: By cycle point C4D1, TCR diversity had risen significantly in CD4+ cells (but not CD8+ cells). A reduction in baseline TCR diversity was reportedly seen in newly diagnosed patients relative to healthy donors. The study found complete responders had baseline diversity similar to newly diagnosed patients.

Sequenced by immunoSEQ multiplex PCR; TCRdb stores in-frame clones only, minus some. The table lists 15,000 to 20,000 clones, about four fifths of them singletons. This CDR3 contains 15 residues. Germline CDR1 reads SGHDT; CDR2 reads YYEEEE. With V trimmed by 1 base and J by 0 bases, 4 bases remained unmatched. Notes on this clone: Its antigen is still unknown.

Relapses following autologous stem cell transplantation were seen in all patients, with brentuximab vedotin exposure varying. The sequenced sample was peripheral blood mononuclear cells (PBMCs), obtained before the second cycle of nivolumab. The rearrangement uses TRBV5-6 and TRBJ2-7; 7 bases fit TRBD2. The TCR comes from a human donor with classical Hodgkin lymphoma. In DNA form, the CDR3 reads TGTGCCAGCAGCTTGTACCTAGCGGCCTCCTACGAGCAGTACTTC. It translates to CASSLYLAASYEQYF.